These 16 T cell receptor beta chains share one sample of origin, sequenced in a study of T cell responses to AZD1222 COVID-19 vaccine. This table comes from immunoSEQ multiplex PCR, and its TCRdb copy is limited to in-frame clones, with some not included. The sample shows around 130,000 clones, approximately 85% of them seen only once. This sample comprised peripheral blood, obtained on day 0 of MenACWY control vaccination. The receptors were gathered from an adult in good health.

Only a few counts were recorded for this clone. This sequence joins TRBV5-1 and TRBJ2-1; tentative D call: TRBD1 (5 bases). Trimming cost V 2 bases and J 9 bases, with 15 bases left between them. The germline gives CDR1 SGHRS, CDR2 YFSETQ. The CDR3 is made up of 14 amino acids. As DNA, the CDR3 is TGCGCCAGCAGCTTACAGGTGGTTCAAGGTGAGCAGTTCTTC. Translating it yields CASSLQVVQGEQFF.

The chain has TRBV28 and TRBJ2-5; D is uncertain. This CDR3 spans 14 amino acids. The germline V and J ends were trimmed by 5 bases and 5 bases, with 15 bases remaining between them. Germline V gene lookup returns CDR1 MDHEN and CDR2 SYDVKM. The CDR3 coding sequence is TGTGCCAGCAGTGGATCCCTAACGACGGAGACCCAGTACTTC. Translation: CASSGSLTTETQYF.

This clone was seen only once. The chain has TRBV6-1 and TRBJ1-3; 8 bases are a match to TRBD1. Germline V gene lookup returns CDR1 MNHNS and CDR2 SASEGT. CDR3 length: 16 amino acids. Trimming at V came to 4 bases and at J to 0 bases, leaving 5 bases not matched to a gene. The CDR3 here is CASSGGQAYSGNTIYF. CDR3 nucleotide sequence: TGTGCCAGCAGTGGGGGACAGGCCTACTCTGGAAACACCATATATTTT.

The chain has TRBV5-1 and TRBJ2-1; the match to TRBD2 covers 16 bases. CDR1 is SGHRS, CDR2 YFSETQ, per germline. This CDR3 is 16 amino acids long. V shed 5 bases and J 5 bases; nucleotides not matched to a gene: 4. The CDR3 is CASSGGLAGGDNEQFF. DNA of the CDR3: TGCGCCAGCAGTGGGGGACTAGCGGGAGGGGACAATGAGCAGTTCTTC.

V and J are TRBV4-1 and TRBJ2-7; D is undetermined. This CDR3 region has 15 residues. With 1 base removed from V and 0 bases from J, the gap between germline ends came to 10 bases. Germline assignment: CDR1 MGHRA and CDR2 YSYEKL. The CDR3 protein is CASSQGATSSYEQYF. CDR3 in DNA: TGCGCCAGCAGCCAAGGGGCGACAAGCTCCTACGAGCAGTACTTC.

V is TRBV5-4 and J is TRBJ1-1, with D perhaps TRBD1 (5 bases). The CDR3 contains 13 residues. The V and J ends lost 3 bases and 11 bases respectively, with 17 bases between them. Germline V gives CDR1 SGHNT, CDR2 YYREEE (reference sequence). Here the CDR3 DNA reads TGTGCCAGCAGCTCACCCCGGGGACTCGTGGCTTTCTTT. Translated: CASSSPRGLVAFF.

Turning to this clone: Compared with germline, one end of the junction differs, possibly owing to a read error. The chain links TRBV6-1 to TRBJ1-6; 10 positions agree with TRBD1. The V gene's germline CDR1 is MNHNS and CDR2 SASEGT. The CDR3 has 16 amino acids. CDR3 DNA: TGTGCCAGCAGTGAAGTTCCGGGACAGGGGAATTCACCACTCCACTTT. Amino acids: CASSEVPGQGNSPLHF.

As concerns this clone: This CDR3 is also generated by other DNA sequences in the sample. The rearrangement uses TRBV25-1 and TRBJ2-7; a weak D match, TRBD1 (5 bases). CDR3 length: 12 amino acids. V was pared by 6 bases and J by 0 bases, with 6 bases between. The germline gives CDR1 MGHDK, CDR2 SYGVNS. The CDR3 here is CASSRDSYEQYF. In DNA, the CDR3 is TGTGCCAGCAGCAGGGACTCCTACGAGCAGTACTTC.

This clone occurred once. The rearrangement uses TRBV6-5 and TRBJ2-2, with TRBD1 identical over 8 bases. The CDR3 is 15 amino acids. Germline V CDR1 and CDR2: MNHEY, SVGAGI. Unmatched junction bases numbered 7, after V lost 6 bases and J lost 4 bases. CDR3 in amino acids: CASRGQEKGTGELFF. The DNA of the CDR3 is TGTGCCAGCAGGGGACAGGAAAAAGGCACCGGGGAGCTGTTTTTT.

V gene TRBV28 combines with J gene TRBJ2-4; D gene unclear. Trimming took 2 bases from V and 2 from J, leaving 7 bases between them. Looked up from germline, CDR1 is MDHEN and CDR2 is SYDVKM. The CDR3 loop spans 14 amino acids. The CDR3 here is CASSLLHSKNIQYF. The CDR3, as DNA: TGTGCCAGCAGTTTACTCCATTCCAAAAACATTCAGTACTTC.

This sequence joins TRBV30 and TRBJ2-1, with unresolved D. The CDR3 covers 12 residues. Germline lookup yields CDR1 GTSNPN and CDR2 SVGIG (reference sequence). Between the trimmed V and J ends, which lost 2 bases and 10 bases, there was a span of 12 bases. DNA for the CDR3: TGTGCCTGGAGTCCCTGGAGTGGCGAGCAGTTCTTC. This gives the protein CAWSPWSGEQFF.

The rearrangement joins TRBV7-9 to TRBJ1-2; TRBD1 matches at 7 bases. With 2 bases clipped from V and 10 bases from J, the junction kept 10 bases outside the gene matches. From germline, CDR1 is SEHNR and CDR2 FQNEAQ (reference sequence). This CDR3 has 14 amino acids. The CDR3 DNA sequence: TGTGCCAGCAGCTTATATAAGGGGGCATCTCCCTACACCTTC. Protein: CASSLYKGASPYTF.

The chain employs TRBV19 and TRBJ2-1, with D hard to call. The CDR3 has 15 residues. The germline V gene has CDR1 LNHDA and CDR2 SQIVND (reference sequence). V was cut by 0 bases and J by 8 bases, with 14 bases left in between. In DNA form, the CDR3 reads TGTGCCAGTAGTATAGATGTACAGCGTCCGGATGAGCAGTTCTTC. As protein: CASSIDVQRPDEQFF.

This clone was found once. V usage is TRBV5-5 and J usage is TRBJ1-6; no clear D gene. The CDR3 is made up of 16 amino acids. From germline, CDR1 is SGHKS and CDR2 YYEKEE (reference sequence). V shed 5 bases and J shed 3 bases, with 15 bases lying between them. CDR3 region: CASSSNPGYYNSPLHF. The CDR3 DNA is TGTGCCAGCAGTTCAAATCCAGGCTACTATAATTCACCCCTCCACTTT. The full variable domain, in which reference TRBV5-5 and TRBJ1-6 provide the parts outside the CDR3, is DAGVTQSPTHLIKTRGQQVTLRCSPISGHKSVSWYQQVLGQGPQFIFQYYEKEERGRGNFPDRFSARQFPNYSSELNVNALLLGDSALYLCASSSNPGYYNSPLHFGNGTRLTVT.

The CDR3 region is CASSTYDSESGGYTF. The CDR3 nucleotides read TGTGCCAGCAGTACCTATGACAGCGAGTCTGGAGGCTACACCTTC. The J gene is TRBJ1-2, the V gene TRBV28, with a possible D match to TRBD1 (5 bases). Trimming shortened V by 5 bases and J by 8 bases, and 21 bases separated the two germline ends. The CDR3 sequence is 15 residues long. Per germline, CDR1 MDHEN and CDR2 SYDVKM.

The chain recombines TRBV30 with TRBJ2-7; TRBD1 agrees at 11 bases. V lost 3 bases to trimming and J lost 4 bases; unmatched junction nucleotides: 11. Per the germline V gene, CDR1 is GTSNPN and CDR2 is SVGIG (reference sequence). This CDR3 contains 16 residues. The CDR3 nucleotides read TGTGCCTGGAGACGAACCTCGGGGACAGGGGGGTACGAGCAGTACTTC. Its translation: CAWRRTSGTGGYEQYF.